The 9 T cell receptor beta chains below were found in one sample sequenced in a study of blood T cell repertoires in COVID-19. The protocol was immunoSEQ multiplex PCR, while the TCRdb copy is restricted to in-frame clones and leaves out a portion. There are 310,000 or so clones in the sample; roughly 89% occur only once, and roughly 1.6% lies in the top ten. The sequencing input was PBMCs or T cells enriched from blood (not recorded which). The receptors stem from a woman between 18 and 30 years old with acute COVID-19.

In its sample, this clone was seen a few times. CDR3 DNA sequence: TGTGCCAGCAGTAGGGGGGGTAATTCACCCCTCCACTTT. Translation gives CASSRGGNSPLHF. The chain employs TRBV27 and TRBJ1-6, with a tentative D call TRBD1 (6 bases). The ends were cut back, 5 bases at V and 6 bases at J, with 8 bases in the middle. The CDR3 extends over 13 amino acids. Germline values: CDR1 MNHEY, CDR2 SMNVEV (reference sequence).

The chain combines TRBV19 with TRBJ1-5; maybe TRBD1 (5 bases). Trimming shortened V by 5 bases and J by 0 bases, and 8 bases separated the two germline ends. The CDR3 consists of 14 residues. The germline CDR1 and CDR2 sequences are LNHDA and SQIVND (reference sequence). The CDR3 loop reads CASSSTDSNQPQHF. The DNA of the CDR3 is TGTGCCAGTAGTTCGACAGATAGCAATCAGCCCCAGCATTTT.

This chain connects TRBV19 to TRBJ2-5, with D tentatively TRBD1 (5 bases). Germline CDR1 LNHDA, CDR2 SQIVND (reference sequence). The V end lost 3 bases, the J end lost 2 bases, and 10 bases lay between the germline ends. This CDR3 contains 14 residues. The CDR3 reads CASSIRQNQETQYF. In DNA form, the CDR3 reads TGTGCCAGTAGTATCCGACAGAATCAAGAGACCCAGTACTTC.

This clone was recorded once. The CDR3 DNA sequence: TGTGCCAGCAGTTTGAGGAGAGGACTAGCGGTCAACTACAATGAGCAGTTCTTC. Encoded protein: CASSLRRGLAVNYNEQFF. The genes are TRBV28 and TRBJ2-1; 10 positions match TRBD2. The CDR3 totals 18 residues. Germline loops: CDR1 MDHEN, CDR2 SYDVKM. Losses at the gene ends were 3 bases for V and 3 bases for J; bases not matched to a gene: 11. Supplemented by reference TRBV28 and TRBJ2-1, the full variable domain reads DVKVTQSSRYLVKRTGEKVFLECVQDMDHENMFWYRQDPGLGLRLIYFSYDVKMKEKGDIPEGYSVSREKKERFSLILESASTNQTSMYLCASSLRRGLAVNYNEQFFGPGTRLTVL.

The CDR3 protein is CASSLAGGPFEQFF. CDR3 sequence (DNA): TGTGCCAGCAGCTTAGCGGGAGGGCCGTTTGAGCAGTTCTTC. V gene TRBV11-1 combines with J gene TRBJ2-1, with 7 bases lining up with TRBD2. This CDR3 has 14 residues. Germline lookup yields CDR1 SGHAT and CDR2 FQDESV (reference sequence). The trim removed 0 bases at V and 9 bases at J, leaving 5 bases unmatched. Full variable domain (missing parts from reference TRBV11-1 and TRBJ2-1): EAEVAQSPRYKITEKSQAVAFWCDPISGHATLYWYRQILGQGPELLVQFQDESVVDDSQLPKDRFSAERLKGVDSTLKIQPAELGDSAMYLCASSLAGGPFEQFFGPGTRLTVL.

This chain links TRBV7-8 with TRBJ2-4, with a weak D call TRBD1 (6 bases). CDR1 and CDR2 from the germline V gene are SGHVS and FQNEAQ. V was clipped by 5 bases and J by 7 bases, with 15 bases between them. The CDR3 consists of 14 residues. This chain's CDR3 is CASSENRVGNIQYF. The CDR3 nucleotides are TGTGCCAGCAGCGAAAACAGGGTCGGGAACATTCAGTACTTC.

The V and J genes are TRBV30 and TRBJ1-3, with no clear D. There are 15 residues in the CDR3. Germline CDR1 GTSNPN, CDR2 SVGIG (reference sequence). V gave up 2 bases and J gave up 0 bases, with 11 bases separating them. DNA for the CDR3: TGTGCCTGGAGTAGAACACGGGTCTCTGGAAACACCATATATTTT. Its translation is CAWSRTRVSGNTIYF.

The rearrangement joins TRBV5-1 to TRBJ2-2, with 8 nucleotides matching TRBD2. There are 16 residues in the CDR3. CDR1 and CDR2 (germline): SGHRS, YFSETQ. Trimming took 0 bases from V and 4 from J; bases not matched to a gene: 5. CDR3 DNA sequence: TGCGCCAGCAGCTTGGAGGGACTAGGGGTCACCGGGGAGCTGTTTTTT. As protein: CASSLEGLGVTGELFF.

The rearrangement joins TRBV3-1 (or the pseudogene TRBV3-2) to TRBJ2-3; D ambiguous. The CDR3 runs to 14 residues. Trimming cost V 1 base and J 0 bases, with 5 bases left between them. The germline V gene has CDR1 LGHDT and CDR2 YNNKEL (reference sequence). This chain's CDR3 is CASSQAPSTDTQYF. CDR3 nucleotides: TGTGCCAGCAGCCAAGCTCCGAGCACAGATACGCAGTATTTT.